The subject of this entry is one T cell receptor beta chain. Its antigen target is currently unknown. No base quality information exists; no much larger clone differs at one position. This specimen comes from a study of graft-versus-host responses after intestinal transplantation (dated by TCRdb to the early 2020s). A note on the overall study: Multivisceral, liver-intestinal, or isolated intestinal transplants were received by the recipients. After intestinal transplantation, graft-versus-host and host-versus-graft alloreactive T cell clones were followed in the graft, circulation and bone marrow using bulk TCR-beta CDR3 sequencing. Every recipient was given anti-thymocyte globulin induction, then maintenance tacrolimus and steroids for about three years. The cohort enrolled 24 intestinal transplant recipients, one of whom was a retransplant, and 3 patients without pretransplant specimens were excluded. Donor T cell macrochimerism was defined as a peak of at least 4% donor T cells among recipient peripheral blood mononuclear cells. To identify alloreactive clones, pre-transplant mixed lymphocyte reaction products were sequenced and compared with unstimulated pre-transplant donor and recipient T cells. Rather than going through the commercial service, samples from a few later patients were sequenced in-house on an Illumina MiSeq and processed with MiXCR.

The CDR3 goes from the cysteine to the phenylalanine over 16 residues. Only CDR3 DNA remains: 48 bases, in frame from the first base. The germline V gene encodes CDR1 KGHSH and CDR2 LQKENI. The germline V end is reduced by 1 base and the J end by 2 bases; junction bases left unmatched: 7. The library was made by the immunoSEQ multiplex PCR assay. For most patients, genomic DNA was isolated using the Qiagen DNeasy Blood and Tissue Kit and was shipped frozen to Adaptive Biotechnologies for TCR sequencing. High-throughput TCR-beta CDR3 sequencing of genomic DNA from most patients was performed by Adaptive Biotechnologies. Concerning the study's data processing: TCR sequencing data were retrieved from Adaptive's ImmunoSEQ software for roughly 20 patients, whereas a few other patients were processed with MiXCR and VDJtools. CD4 versus CD8 sorting errors were corrected by removing sequences found in both subsets at a frequency ratio below 5:1. Because the origin of CDR3 nucleotide sequences shared between donor and recipient could not be assigned, those sequences were removed. At least 2-fold expansion over unstimulated cells and a minimum CFSE-low frequency of 0.002% (template counts) or 0.001% (read counts) were required for clones to be classified as alloreactive. A clone was considered mappable if detected in the sequenced pre-transplant spleen, lymph node, or MLR CFSE-low populations of the donor or recipient. Cumulative frequency of alloreactive clones was calculated as a percentage of all sequences weighted by copy number. As stored in TCRdb, this immuneACCESS dataset retains in-frame rearrangements with V and J assigned. A fraction of the clones does not appear; measured against another copy, unresolved V genes explain less than half of the discrepancy, and the remainder lacks a known reason. V and J calls and clone size are those listed in that table; D and trimming were worked out from the DNA. The sample table records about 51,000 clones; roughly 90% of these occur just once. The ten largest clones take up under 0.65% of the sample.

Summary of the overall study and its limitations: In the allografts of patients with donor T cell macrochimerism, GvH to HvG T cell clonal ratios were high. Conclusions were limited by the relatively low number and heterogeneity of intestinal transplant patients. Early after transplant, declines in HvG clones were associated with peak levels of circulating GvH clones. GvH clones were detected in recipient bone marrow, and some of these GvH clones were observed earlier in ileal mucosa or blood, consistent with an intestinal mucosal origin.

In light of the paper, this sample's time point label describes: cells obtained before transplantation from donor or recipient. CD3+CD4+ and CD3+CD8+ populations were FACS-sorted from unstimulated pre-transplant donor and recipient cells taken from spleen or lymph nodes. The receptor's source is a human donor who was the organ donor for an intestinal transplant. Sample: unstimulated CD4+ T cells sorted from spleen or lymph node cells, taken before transplant. This chain is built from TRBV18 and TRBJ1-2; TRBD1 fits 7 bases in the junction. The CDR3 region: CASSPLRGGLNYGYTF. The nucleotide sequence reads as follows: TGTGCCAGCTCACCACTACGAGGGGGCTTAAACTATGGCTACACCTTC. Here the CDR3 is joined to the reference TRBV18 and TRBJ1-2 genes, and the full variable domain is: NAGVMQNPRHLVRRRGQEARLRCSPMKGHSHVYWYRQLPEEGLKFMVYLQKENIIDESGMPKERFSAEFPKEGPSILRIQQVVRGDSAAYFCASSPLRGGLNYGYTFGSGTRLTVV.